These 2 T cell receptor beta chains originate from one sample sequenced in a study of OX40 agonist ivuxolimab in advanced cancers. Only in-frame clones appear in the TCRdb table, and some are missing; sequencing was by immunoSEQ multiplex PCR. In the table there are about 27,000 clones, approximately 79% of which are singletons. The material sequenced was CD4+ or CD8+ T cells sorted from blood, taken in a trial of the OX40 agonist ivuxolimab. The receptors shown here come from an adult with an advanced solid tumor such as melanoma, head and neck, liver or kidney cancer.

This chain uses TRBV7-9 with TRBJ2-1; unclear D gene. This CDR3 is 13 amino acids long. Germline CDR1 SEHNR, CDR2 FQNEAQ (reference sequence). V was cut by 4 bases and J by 8 bases, with 12 bases left in between. DNA of the CDR3: TGTGCCAGCAGCTCACCCTCGGGCGATGAGCAGTTCTTC. Protein: CASSSPSGDEQFF.

The V call is TRBV30, the J call TRBJ2-2, with 8 bases that match TRBD1. This CDR3 comprises 14 residues. Germline V gene lookup returns CDR1 GTSNPN and CDR2 SVGIG (reference sequence). The ends lost 5 bases at V and 5 bases at J; junction bases unmatched: 7. The CDR3 spells CAWQGQGATGELFF. The CDR3 DNA reads as TGTGCCTGGCAGGGGCAGGGGGCAACCGGGGAGCTGTTTTTT.